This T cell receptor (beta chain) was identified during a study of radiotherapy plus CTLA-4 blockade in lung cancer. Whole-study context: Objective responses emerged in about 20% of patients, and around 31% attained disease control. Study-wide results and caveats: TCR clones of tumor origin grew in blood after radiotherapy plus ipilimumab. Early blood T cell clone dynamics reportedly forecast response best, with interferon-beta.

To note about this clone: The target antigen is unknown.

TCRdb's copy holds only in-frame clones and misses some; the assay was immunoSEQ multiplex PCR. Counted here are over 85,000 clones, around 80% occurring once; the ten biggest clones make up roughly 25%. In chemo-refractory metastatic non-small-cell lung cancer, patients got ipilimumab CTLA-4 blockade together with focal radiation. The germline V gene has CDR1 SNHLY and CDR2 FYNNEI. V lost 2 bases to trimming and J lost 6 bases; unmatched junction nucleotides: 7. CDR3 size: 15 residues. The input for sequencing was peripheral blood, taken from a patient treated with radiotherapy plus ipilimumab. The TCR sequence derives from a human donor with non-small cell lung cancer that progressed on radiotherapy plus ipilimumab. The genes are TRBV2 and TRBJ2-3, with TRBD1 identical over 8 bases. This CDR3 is CASSEWTGRSDTQYF. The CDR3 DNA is TGTGCCAGCAGTGAATGGACAGGGCGTAGCGATACGCAGTATTTT.